The entry that follows covers one T cell receptor beta chain sequence. Recruits, aged about 18 to 100 years, lived in around 24 US areas. Clinical history reported by participants formed the basis on which cohorts were assigned. Sequencing was performed with immunoSEQ multiplex PCR; in TCRdb, only in-frame clones are kept and a portion is missing. The sample includes about 300,000 clones, about 89% seen only once; the top ten take over 2.5%. This entry is derived from a study of blood T cell repertoires in COVID-19. CDR3 length: 16 residues. CDR1 and CDR2 from the germline V gene are SGHNT and YENEEA. After removal of 6 bases from V and 5 bases from J, the junction contained 12 bases not matched to a gene.

Sequencing was carried out using PBMCs or T cells enriched from blood (not recorded which). The chain links TRBV11-3 to TRBJ2-3, with TRBD1 matching 9 bases. The sequence was collected from a woman aged 18-29 years who had recovered from COVID-19. The CDR3 bases are TGTGCCAGCAGACTAGTCGGGGACAGGGTAAGAGATACGCAGTATTTT. Amino acids: CASRLVGDRVRDTQYF.